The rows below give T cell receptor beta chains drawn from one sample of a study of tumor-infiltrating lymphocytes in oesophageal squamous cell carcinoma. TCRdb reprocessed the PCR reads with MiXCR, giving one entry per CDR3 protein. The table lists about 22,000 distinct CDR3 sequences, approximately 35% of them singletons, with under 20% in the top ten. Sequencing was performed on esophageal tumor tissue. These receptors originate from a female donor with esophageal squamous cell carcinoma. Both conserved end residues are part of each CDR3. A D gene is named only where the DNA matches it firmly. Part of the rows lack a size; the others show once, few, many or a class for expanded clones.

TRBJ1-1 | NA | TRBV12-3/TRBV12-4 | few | CASSPKVSEAFF | TGTGCCAGCAGCCCCAAGGTGTCTGAAGCTTTCTTT
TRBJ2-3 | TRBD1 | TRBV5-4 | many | CASSLQGDGDTQYF | TGTGCCAGCAGCCTTCAGGGGGATGGAGATACGCAGTATTTT
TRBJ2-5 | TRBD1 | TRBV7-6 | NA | CASSSGQGYETQYF | TGTGCCAGCAGCTCGGGACAGGGTTACGAGACCCAGTACTTC
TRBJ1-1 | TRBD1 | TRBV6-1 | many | CASRGIQGAEAFF | TGTGCCAGCAGGGGGATCCAGGGGGCTGAAGCTTTCTTT
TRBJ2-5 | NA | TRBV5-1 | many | CASSLAVGGGLQETQYF | TGCGCCAGCAGCTTGGCCGTTGGGGGAGGACTACAAGAGACCCAGTACTTC
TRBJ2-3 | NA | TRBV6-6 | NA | CASSKHREGYTFGW | NA
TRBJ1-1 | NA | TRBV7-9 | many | CASSLGGGEAFF | TGTGCCAGCAGCTTAGGGGGGGGTGAAGCTTTCTTT
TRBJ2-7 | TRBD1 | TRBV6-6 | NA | CASSYSLDRTYEQYF | TGTGCCAGCAGTTACTCTCTGGACAGGACCTACGAGCAGTACTTC
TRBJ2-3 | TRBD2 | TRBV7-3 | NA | CASSFFLAGSTGTQYF | TGTGCCAGCAGCTTCTTTCTAGCGGGATCTACAGGGACCCAGTATTTT
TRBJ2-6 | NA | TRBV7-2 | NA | CASSFALSGANVLTF | TGTGCCAGCAGCTTTGCTCTCTCTGGGGCCAACGTCCTGACTTTC
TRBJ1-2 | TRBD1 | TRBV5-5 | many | CASSEGQGASYTF | TGTGCCAGCAGCGAGGGACAGGGGGCAAGCTACACCTTC
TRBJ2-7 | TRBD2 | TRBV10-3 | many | CAISPGTSGSYEQYF | TGTGCCATCAGCCCCGGCACTAGCGGGAGTTATGAGCAGTACTTC
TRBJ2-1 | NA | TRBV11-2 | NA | CASSLQAVRSSYNEQFF | TGTGCCAGCAGCTTGCAGGCGGTCCGGAGCTCCTACAATGAGCAGTTCTTC
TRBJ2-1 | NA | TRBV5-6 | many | CASSLGSGSYEQFF | TGTGCCAGCAGCCTGGGGTCAGGCTCCTACGAGCAGTTCTTC
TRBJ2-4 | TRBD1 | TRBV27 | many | CASSPGTALAKNIQYF | TGTGCCAGCAGTCCAGGGACAGCCCTAGCCAAAAACATTCAGTACTTC
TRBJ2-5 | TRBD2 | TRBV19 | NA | CASGGLAGKETQYF | TGTGCCAGTGGGGGACTAGCGGGAAAAGAGACCCAGTACTTC
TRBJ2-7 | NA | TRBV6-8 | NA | CASEYTSGPFYEQYF | TGTGCCAGCGAATACACGAGCGGCCCTTTTTACGAGCAGTACTTC
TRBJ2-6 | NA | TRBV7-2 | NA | CASSLYRTF | TGTGCCAGCAGCCTATATCGGACTTTC
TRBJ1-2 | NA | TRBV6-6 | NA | CASSYSGGTNSPLHF | TGTGCCAGCAGTTACTCAGGCGGGACCAATTCACCCCTCCACTTC
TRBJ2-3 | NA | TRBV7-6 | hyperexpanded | CASSLEFPDTQYF | TGTGCCAGCAGCTTAGAGTTCCCGGATACGCAGTATTTT
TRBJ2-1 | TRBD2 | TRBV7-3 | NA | CSSSLEEREYNEQFF | TGTTCCAGCAGCTTAGAGGAGCGGGAGTACAATGAGCAGTTCTTT
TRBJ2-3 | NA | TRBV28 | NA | CASSKTSAQYF | TGTGCCAGCAGTAAGACTAGTGCGCAGTATTTT
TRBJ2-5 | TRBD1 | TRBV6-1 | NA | CASSYHTGGGETQYF | TGTGCCAGCAGTTACCACACAGGGGGCGGTGAGACCCAGTACTTC
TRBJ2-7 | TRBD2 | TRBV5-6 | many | CASSLTTSGIHYEQYF | TGTGCCAGCAGCTTAACAACTAGCGGGATCCACTACGAGCAGTACTTC
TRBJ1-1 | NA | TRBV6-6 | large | CASSYIGDEAFF | TGTGCCAGCAGTTACATAGGGGATGAAGCTTTCTTT
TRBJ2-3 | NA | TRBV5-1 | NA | CASSLADGSSTDTQYF | TGCGCCAGCAGCTTGGCTGACGGATCTAGCACAGATACGCAGTATTTT
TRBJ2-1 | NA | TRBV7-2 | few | CASSLGGPSDEQFF | TGTGCCAGCAGCCTGGGGGGACCCTCCGATGAGCAGTTCTTC
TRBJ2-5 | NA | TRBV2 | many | CASRPPGLETQYF | TGTGCCAGCAGGCCCCCCGGTCTGGAGACCCAGTACTTC
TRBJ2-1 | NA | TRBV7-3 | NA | CASSLERIQYNEQFF | TGTGCCAGCAGCTTAGAAAGGATTCAATACAATGAGCAGTTCTTC
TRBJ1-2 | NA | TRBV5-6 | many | CASSLGTAYYGYTF | TGTGCCAGCAGCTTGGGGACAGCCTACTATGGCTACACCTTC
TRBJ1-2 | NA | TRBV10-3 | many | CAISESGDTGYTF | TGTGCCATCAGTGAGTCGGGGGATACTGGCTACACCTTC
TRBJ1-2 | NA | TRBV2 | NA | CASSAGDHGYTF | TGTGCCAGCAGTGCGGGGGACCATGGCTACACCTTC
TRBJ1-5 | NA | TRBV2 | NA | CASSGSIWSNQPQHF | TGTGCCAGCAGTGGGTCAATCTGGAGCAATCAGCCCCAGCATTTT
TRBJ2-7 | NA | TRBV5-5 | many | CASSGSIPTGLAFYEQYF | TGTGCCAGCAGCGGGAGTATTCCGACAGGTCTGGCCTTCTACGAGCAGTACTTC
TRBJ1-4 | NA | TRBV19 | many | CASSMESEKLFF | TGTGCCAGTAGTATGGAGAGCGAAAAACTGTTTTTT
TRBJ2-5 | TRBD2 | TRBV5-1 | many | CASSSTLRGLSGRGVTQYF | TGCGCCAGCAGCTCGACCTTGAGGGGACTTAGCGGGAGAGGCGTGACCCAGTACTTC
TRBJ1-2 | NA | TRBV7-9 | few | CASSLGGSSYGYTF | TGTGCCAGCAGCTTAGGCGGCAGTAGCTATGGCTACACCTTC
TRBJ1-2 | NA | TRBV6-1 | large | CASSYSPTGNPYTF | TGTGCCAGCAGTTATTCCCCTACCGGCAACCCCTACACCTTC
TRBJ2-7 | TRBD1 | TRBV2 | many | CASSRGTGTTYEQYF | TGTGCCAGCAGCAGAGGGACAGGGACAACCTACGAGCAGTACTTC
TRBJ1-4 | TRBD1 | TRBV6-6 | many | CASSYSSRGRITNEKLFF | TGTGCCAGCAGTTACTCGAGCAGGGGGCGCATTACTAATGAAAAACTGTTTTTT
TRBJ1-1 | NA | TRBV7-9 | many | CASREMGGITEAFF | TGTGCCAGCAGAGAGATGGGGGGAATCACTGAAGCTTTCTTT
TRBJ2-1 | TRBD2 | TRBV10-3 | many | CAITSGHNEQFF | TGTGCCATCACTAGCGGCCACAATGAGCAGTTCTTC
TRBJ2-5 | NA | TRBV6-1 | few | CASSRTRQTSETQYF | TGTGCCAGCAGTAGGACGCGACAGACCAGCGAGACCCAGTACTTC
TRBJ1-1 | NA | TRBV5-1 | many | CASSLWARGNTEAFF | TGCGCCAGCAGCTTGTGGGCCAGGGGGAACACTGAAGCTTTCTTT
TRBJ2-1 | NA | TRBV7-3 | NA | CASSLGSSSYNEQFF | TGTGCCAGCAGTCTAGGATCCAGCTCCTACAATGAGCAGTTCTTC
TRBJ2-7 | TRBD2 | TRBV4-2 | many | CASSLGWATSGSSYEQYF | TGTGCCAGCAGCCTCGGTTGGGCGACTAGCGGGAGTTCCTACGAGCAGTACTTC
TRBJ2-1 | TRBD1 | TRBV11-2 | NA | CASSSRDSSYNEQFF | TGTGCCAGCAGCAGCCGGGACAGCTCCTACAATGAGCAGTTCTTC
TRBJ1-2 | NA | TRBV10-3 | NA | CAISESNTHYGYTF | TGTGCCATCAGTGAGTCGAATACCCACTATGGCTACACCTTC
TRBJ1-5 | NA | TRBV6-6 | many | CASSYGTALPGAQHF | TGTGCCAGCAGTTACGGAACAGCCCTGCCGGGGGCCCAGCATTTT
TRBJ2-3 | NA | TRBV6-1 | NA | CASSGTASGDTQYF | TGTGCCAGCAGTGGGACAGCTTCGGGGGATACGCAGTATTTT
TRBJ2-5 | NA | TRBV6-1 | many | CASRTFQSPLHF | TGTGCCAGCAGGACCTTTCAGTCACCCCTCCACTTC
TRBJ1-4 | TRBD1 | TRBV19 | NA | CASRPDRGFEKLFF | TGTGCCAGTAGGCCGGACAGGGGCTTTGAAAAACTGTTTTTT
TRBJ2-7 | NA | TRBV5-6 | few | CASSSRGVGPPHYEQYF | TGTGCCAGCAGCTCGAGGGGGGTAGGACCTCCTCACTACGAGCAGTACTTC
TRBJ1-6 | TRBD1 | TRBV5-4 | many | CASSASGTQGAALHF | TGTGCCAGCAGCGCCTCCGGGACTCAGGGGGCGGCCCTCCACTTT
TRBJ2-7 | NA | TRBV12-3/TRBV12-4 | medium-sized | CASSFQGHEQYF | TGTGCCAGCAGTTTTCAGGGCCACGAGCAGTACTTC
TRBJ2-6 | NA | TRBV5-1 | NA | CASSLPLVSGANVLTF | TGCGCCAGCAGCCTCCCTCTAGTCTCTGGGGCCAACGTCCTGACTTTC
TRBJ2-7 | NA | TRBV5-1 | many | CASSYSATFGEQYF | TGCGCCAGCAGCTATTCAGCGACCTTCGGCGAGCAGTACTTC
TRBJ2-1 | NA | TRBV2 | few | CASKLGGMSSYNEQFF | TGTGCCAGCAAATTAGGCGGGATGAGCTCCTACAATGAGCAGTTCTTC
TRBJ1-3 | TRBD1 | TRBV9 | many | CASSKRGQSSGNTIYF | TGTGCCAGCAGCAAACGGGGACAGAGCTCTGGAAACACCATATATTTT